This T cell receptor (beta chain) stems from a study of blood T cells in healthy people across ages. This clonotype was observed a few times. The antigen is unknown. Sample-barcoded 5' priming and a J-beta primer mix drove a second PCR of about 6 to 12 cycles. TCRdb called the 5' RACE reads again in MiXCR, with one record for every CDR3 protein. Of around 520,000 distinct CDR3 sequences in the sample, about 27% are singletons; the top ten hold approximately 3.5%. The CDR3 spans 12 residues. Germline CDR1 reads SGHRS; CDR2 reads YFSETQ. V dropped 7 bases and J dropped 1; count of bases not matched to a gene: 1. Study-wide results and caveats: TCR beta diversity tracked closely with naive T cell percentage.

Separately, the same data were catalogued under a study of T cells of mothers and their children. That paper notes: The study sampled three healthy Caucasian mothers and their six children.

The gene calls are TRBV5-1 and TRBJ1-1; TRBD1 aligns across 7 bases. The receptor was derived from a boy younger than 10 in good health. What was sequenced was blood. CDR3: CASQGGNTEAFF. DNA of the CDR3: TGCGCCAGCCAGGGGGGGAACACTGAAGCTTTCTTT.